A selection of T cell receptor beta chains follows, all from one sample in a study of long-term antiretroviral therapy in people with HIV. The data were produced by immunoSEQ multiplex PCR, yet TCRdb's version contains in-frame clones alone and is incomplete. This table has about 20,000 clones, 76% appearing once. The source material was unsorted PBMCs, sampled 2.5 years before starting antiretroviral therapy. The receptor source for this set is a woman aged 45-60 years with HIV. Each CDR3 is given with its conserved first and last residue. The D gene is left open where the match is weak. Rows may omit the clone size; those that give it use once, few, many or a size class.

j_gene: TRBJ2-5
d_gene: .
abundance: .
v_gene: TRBV11-2
CDR3nt: TGTGCCAGCGGTTCGGAGACCCAGTACTTC
CDR3aa: CASGSETQYF

j_gene: TRBJ2-7
d_gene: .
abundance: .
v_gene: TRBV5-6
CDR3nt: TGTGCCAGCAGCTCGCGAGACGGATCCTACGAGCAGTACTTC
CDR3aa: CASSSRDGSYEQYF

j_gene: TRBJ1-1
d_gene: .
abundance: .
v_gene: TRBV19
CDR3nt: TGTGCCAGTAAAGGTCGGTGGACTGAAGCTTTCTTT
CDR3aa: CASKGRWTEAFF

j_gene: TRBJ2-7
d_gene: .
abundance: .
v_gene: TRBV29-1
CDR3nt: TGCAGCGTTGAGTTAGGGAGAGCCGAGCAGTACTTC
CDR3aa: CSVELGRAEQYF

j_gene: TRBJ1-2
d_gene: TRBD1
abundance: .
v_gene: TRBV7-9
CDR3nt: TGTGCCAGCAGCCAGGGGGGTTCTGGGGACTATGGCTACACCTTC
CDR3aa: CASSQGGSGDYGYTF

j_gene: TRBJ2-2
d_gene: .
abundance: .
v_gene: TRBV7-9
CDR3nt: TGTGCCATCATACCACCGCCACCCCCAGGGACCGGGGAGCTGTTTTTT
CDR3aa: CAIIPPPPPGTGELFF

j_gene: TRBJ1-2
d_gene: .
abundance: few
v_gene: TRBV9
CDR3nt: TGTGCCAGCAGCGTAGGTCTGTATGATAACTATGGCTACACCTTC
CDR3aa: CASSVGLYDNYGYTF

j_gene: TRBJ2-7
d_gene: .
abundance: .
v_gene: TRBV4-1
CDR3nt: TGCGCCAGCAGCCAAGACGCCCGGGCCCACTACGAGCAGTACTTC
CDR3aa: CASSQDARAHYEQYF

j_gene: TRBJ2-5
d_gene: TRBD2
abundance: .
v_gene: TRBV5-4
CDR3nt: TGTGCCAGCAGCCCGGGGGGGCCCCAAGAGACCCAGTACTTC
CDR3aa: CASSPGGPQETQYF

j_gene: TRBJ1-1
d_gene: .
abundance: .
v_gene: TRBV19
CDR3nt: TGTGCCAGTAATCGACAGCCAGGGGCTCCCACCGGAGCTTTCTTT
CDR3aa: CASNRQPGAPTGAFF

j_gene: TRBJ1-1
d_gene: TRBD1
abundance: .
v_gene: TRBV6-1
CDR3nt: TGTGCCAGTCGACAGGGGGCTGCGAACACTGAAGCTTTCTTT
CDR3aa: CASRQGAANTEAFF

j_gene: TRBJ2-2
d_gene: TRBD1
abundance: .
v_gene: TRBV19
CDR3nt: TGTGCCAGTAGTATTAAGGGAACAGGGGGCTACACCGGGGAGCTGTTTTTT
CDR3aa: CASSIKGTGGYTGELFF

j_gene: TRBJ1-5
d_gene: TRBD1
abundance: .
v_gene: TRBV4-1
CDR3nt: TGCGCCAGCAGCCAAGAGGGGACAGGGGAGGGCAATCAGCCCCAGCATTTT
CDR3aa: CASSQEGTGEGNQPQHF

j_gene: TRBJ2-3
d_gene: .
abundance: once
v_gene: TRBV30
CDR3nt: TGTGCCTGGAGCTTAGGGGATACGCAGTATTTT
CDR3aa: CAWSLGDTQYF

j_gene: TRBJ1-4
d_gene: .
abundance: .
v_gene: TRBV14
CDR3nt: TGTGCCAGCAGCCAAGCAGGGTTCGACGAAAAACTGTTTTTT
CDR3aa: CASSQAGFDEKLFF

j_gene: TRBJ2-3
d_gene: .
abundance: .
v_gene: TRBV6-1
CDR3nt: TGTGCCAGCAGTGAAGCGCGGAGGGATACGCAGTATTTT
CDR3aa: CASSEARRDTQYF

j_gene: TRBJ1-3
d_gene: .
abundance: medium-sized
v_gene: TRBV9
CDR3nt: TGTGCCAGCAGCGTAGGTGCCCACTCTGGAAACACCATATATTTT
CDR3aa: CASSVGAHSGNTIYF

j_gene: TRBJ1-5
d_gene: TRBD1
abundance: .
v_gene: TRBV18
CDR3nt: TGTGCCAGCTCACCGGGACAGGGTCGTCAGCCCCAGCATTTT
CDR3aa: CASSPGQGRQPQHF

j_gene: TRBJ2-3
d_gene: TRBD1
abundance: .
v_gene: TRBV28
CDR3nt: TGTGCCACCCTCAGGGACAGGGGCCTGGATACGCAGTATTTT
CDR3aa: CATLRDRGLDTQYF

j_gene: TRBJ1-1
d_gene: .
abundance: .
v_gene: TRBV6-5
CDR3nt: TGTGCCAGCAGTCCCCCTGGGGGCAGCACTGAAGCTTTCTTT
CDR3aa: CASSPPGGSTEAFF

j_gene: TRBJ2-7
d_gene: .
abundance: .
v_gene: TRBV20-1
CDR3nt: TGCAGTGCTAGAGGAGAAGGGAACTTTCGGTTC
CDR3aa: CSARGEGNFRF

j_gene: TRBJ2-2
d_gene: .
abundance: .
v_gene: TRBV4-2
CDR3nt: TGTGCCAGCAGCCACCTACTAGGGGGAATGGGGGAGCTGTTTTTT
CDR3aa: CASSHLLGGMGELFF

j_gene: TRBJ1-2
d_gene: TRBD1
abundance: .
v_gene: TRBV5-4
CDR3nt: TGTGCCAGCAGCACCGGGACAGGGTTTAACTATGGCTACACCTTC
CDR3aa: CASSTGTGFNYGYTF

j_gene: TRBJ2-7
d_gene: .
abundance: .
v_gene: TRBV2
CDR3nt: TGTGCCAGTAAACCGGGGGTGGGCGACGAGCAGTACTTC
CDR3aa: CASKPGVGDEQYF

j_gene: TRBJ2-3
d_gene: .
abundance: large
v_gene: TRBV7-9
CDR3nt: TGTGCCAGCAGCGGCCCGACTAGTCGTAGCACAGATACGCAGTATTTT
CDR3aa: CASSGPTSRSTDTQYF

j_gene: TRBJ1-1
d_gene: .
abundance: .
v_gene: TRBV5-4
CDR3nt: TGTGCCAGCAGTCATTACGAGGGTTCTGAAGCTTTCTTT
CDR3aa: CASSHYEGSEAFF

j_gene: TRBJ2-1
d_gene: .
abundance: .
v_gene: TRBV5-1
CDR3nt: TGCGCCAGCAGCTTGCCAACTACAGGACTCCACAATGAGCAGTTCTTC
CDR3aa: CASSLPTTGLHNEQFF

j_gene: TRBJ2-7
d_gene: .
abundance: .
v_gene: TRBV5-5
CDR3nt: TGTGCCAGCACCTCGGAAAGGGGCATAGGCGAGCAGTACTTC
CDR3aa: CASTSERGIGEQYF

j_gene: TRBJ1-4
d_gene: .
abundance: .
v_gene: TRBV4-2
CDR3nt: TGTGCCAGCAGCCCCAGGCATTATTCAACTAATGAAAAACTGTTTTTT
CDR3aa: CASSPRHYSTNEKLFF

j_gene: TRBJ2-5
d_gene: .
abundance: .
v_gene: TRBV11-2
CDR3nt: TGTGCCAGCAGCTCCACCCCGGTCTTTGAGACCCAGTACTTC
CDR3aa: CASSSTPVFETQYF

j_gene: TRBJ1-3
d_gene: .
abundance: .
v_gene: TRBV7-2
CDR3nt: TGTGCCAGCAGCACAGGTCCGAGCTCTGGAAACACCATATATTTT
CDR3aa: CASSTGPSSGNTIYF

j_gene: TRBJ1-1
d_gene: .
abundance: .
v_gene: TRBV19
CDR3nt: TGTGCCACCGGCTTCCGGAACACTGAAGCTTTCTTT
CDR3aa: CATGFRNTEAFF

j_gene: TRBJ2-1
d_gene: .
abundance: few
v_gene: TRBV7-9
CDR3nt: TGTGCCAGCAGCGACTCTCTTGGACAGAACAATGAGCAGTTCTTC
CDR3aa: CASSDSLGQNNEQFF

j_gene: TRBJ1-1
d_gene: .
abundance: .
v_gene: TRBV29-1
CDR3nt: TGCAGCGTTATAGCCCTGCAAGCTTTCTTT
CDR3aa: CSVIALQAFF